These 13 T cell receptor beta chains came from one sample sequenced in a study of blood T cell repertoires in COVID-19 (dated by TCRdb to the early 2020s). The library was produced with the immunoSEQ multiplex PCR assay. TCRdb stores this immuneACCESS table with in-frame sequences only. Part of the clones is absent; in the studies checked, under half of the shortfall reflects unresolved V genes, and no reason is known for the rest. Counted in this sample were about 67,000 clones; more than 70% of them appeared once. The top ten clonotypes cover approximately 6.8% of the sample. Source material: peripheral blood. Every receptor here comes from an older woman with acute or convalescent COVID-19.

This clone was detected only a few times. The chain combines TRBV4-1 with TRBJ2-2, with a possible D match to TRBD2 (5 bases). CDR3 length: 15 amino acids. V lost 4 bases and J lost 1, with 10 bases in between. Germline V gene lookup returns CDR1 MGHRA and CDR2 YSYEKL. The CDR3 DNA reads TGCGCCAGCAGCCTGGAACGGGGGAACACCGGGGAGCTGTTTTTT. Its translation is CASSLERGNTGELFF.

CDR3 nucleotide sequence: TGCGCCAGCAGCCAAGACAGGGCCCCCTCCTACAATGAGCAGTTCTTC. Protein product: CASSQDRAPSYNEQFF. This chain connects TRBV4-3 to TRBJ2-1; a weak D match, TRBD1 (5 bases). Germline CDR1 LGHNA, CDR2 YSLEER. This CDR3 has 16 residues. Trimming stripped 0 bases from V and 0 bases from J, with 9 bases between.

The sample holds one count of this clone. J is TRBJ1-1 and V is TRBV6-5; no clear D. The V and J ends lost 6 bases and 2 bases respectively, with 4 bases between them. CDR1 and CDR2 from the germline V gene are MNHEY and SVGAGI. The CDR3 is 11 residues long. The CDR3 region has the DNA TGTGCCAGCAGCCGTAACACTGAAGCTTTCTTT. Protein: CASSRNTEAFF.

CDR3 region: CASSVGSEQYF. For the CDR3, the DNA is TGTGCCAGCAGCGTAGGCAGCGAGCAGTACTTC. The chain recombines TRBV9 with TRBJ2-7; no firm D call. The length of the CDR3 is 11 residues. Germline CDR1 and CDR2: SGDLS and YYNGEE. Trimming removed 0 bases at V and 6 bases at J, with 4 bases between.

CDR3 region: CASSPLVGGGKGYTF. The CDR3, as DNA: TGTGCCAGCAGCCCCCTAGTAGGGGGTGGAAAGGGCTACACCTTC. The chain employs TRBV6-5 and TRBJ1-2; the D gene is possibly TRBD1 (6 bases). CDR1 and CDR2 (germline): MNHEY, SVGAGI. V was trimmed by 6 bases and J by 8 bases, leaving 22 bases between them. This CDR3 is 15 amino acids long.

The rearrangement links TRBV6-5 to TRBJ1-6; D is possibly TRBD1 (5 bases). V was cut by 7 bases and J by 4 bases, with 14 bases left in between. From germline, CDR1 is MNHEY and CDR2 SVGAGI. CDR3 size: 15 residues. The CDR3, as DNA: TGTGCCAGCACCTCGTCGGGGGATTATAATTCACCCCTCCACTTT. Encoded protein: CASTSSGDYNSPLHF.

Only a few counts were recorded for this clone. The chain recombines TRBV5-1 with TRBJ1-6; D unresolved. Looked up from germline, CDR1 is SGHRS and CDR2 is YFSETQ. CDR3 length equals 17 residues. Trimming shortened V by 0 bases and J by 2 bases, and 12 bases separated the two germline ends. As DNA, the CDR3 is TGCGCCAGCAGCTTGGCCGCCGGGGAAGCCTATAATTCACCCCTCCACTTT. This translates into CASSLAAGEAYNSPLHF.

The V call is TRBV27, the J call TRBJ2-7; possibly TRBD2 for D (5 bases). Germline V gene sequence: CDR1 MNHEY, CDR2 SMNVEV (reference sequence). V lost 5 bases and J 6 bases, leaving 20 bases between the germline ends. CDR3 length equals 15 residues. DNA of the CDR3: TGTGCCAGCAGTACCACGGGAAGCTTCGGATCCGAGCAGTACTTC. Translating it yields CASSTTGSFGSEQYF.

The chain joins TRBV30 to TRBJ1-5; a weak D match, TRBD1 (5 bases). Germline-derived CDR1 and CDR2 are GTSNPN and SVGIG (reference sequence). V lost 2 bases and J 7 bases, leaving 18 bases between the germline ends. The CDR3 runs 15 residues. The CDR3 bases are TGTGCCTGGAGTAACGGGACTAATAGGGCCCAGCCCCAGCATTTT. It codes for CAWSNGTNRAQPQHF.

The chain uses TRBV2 and TRBJ1-2; 8 positions match TRBD1. The V gene end was trimmed by 6 bases and the J gene end by 5 bases; junction bases not matched to a gene: 8. This CDR3 spans 14 amino acids. Germline CDR1 and CDR2: SNHLY and FYNNEI. CDR3 nucleotides: TGTGCCAGCAGCTCCGGACAGGGCGGGTATGGCTACACCTTC. Protein product: CASSSGQGGYGYTF.

The rearrangement uses TRBV7-9 and TRBJ1-1, with D possibly being TRBD1 (6 bases). V was pared by 4 bases and J by 1 base, with 10 bases between. The CDR3 covers 14 residues. In germline, CDR1 is SEHNR, CDR2 FQNEAQ (reference sequence). The CDR3 DNA sequence: TGTGCCAGCAGCTCACAGGGCAAGAACACTGAAGCTTTCTTT. Its protein product is CASSSQGKNTEAFF. Full variable domain (missing parts from reference TRBV7-9 and TRBJ1-1): DTGVSQNPRHKITKRGQNVTFRCDPISEHNRLYWYRQTLGQGPEFLTYFQNEAQLEKSRLLSDRFSAERPKGSFSTLEIQRTEQGDSAMYLCASSSQGKNTEAFFGQGTRLTVV.

On this clone itself: One end of the junction is discordant with germline, which a read error may explain. The V call is TRBV2, the J call TRBJ1-2; 11 bases are a match to TRBD1. This CDR3 has 15 amino acids. CDR1 is SNHLY and CDR2 is FYNNEI in the germline V gene. Here the CDR3 reads CASSEGQGADYGYTF. The CDR3 region has the DNA TGTGCCAGCAGCGAAGGACAGGGGGCTGACTATGGCTACACCTTC.

The V gene is TRBV2, the J gene TRBJ2-5, with a tentative D call TRBD1 (6 bases). The CDR3 spans 14 residues. Germline V CDR1 and CDR2: SNHLY, FYNNEI. Trimming shortened V by 3 bases and J by 3 bases, and 11 bases separated the two germline ends. The CDR3 DNA is TGTGCCAGCAGTGATGGGACATCCAAAGAGACCCAGTACTTC. It specifies CASSDGTSKETQYF. The variable domain in full, with the rest retrieved from reference TRBV2 and TRBJ2-5, is EPEVTQTPSHQVTQMGQEVILRCVPISNHLYFYWYRQILGQKVEFLVSFYNNEISEKSEIFDDQFSVERPDGSNFTLKIRSTKLEDSAMYFCASSDGTSKETQYFGPGTRLLVL.